This entry describes one T cell receptor (beta chain). The antigen is not known. The data belong to a study of shared clonotypes between healthy human individuals. CD45RO-negative cells were positively selected for CCR7, leaving out terminally differentiated effector memory CD45RA+ cells. All donors were healthy HIV-negative adults lacking recent acute infections or vaccinations. Study results and caveats: Among donors, sharing of clonotypes was expected to be affected by sequencing depth. Shared clonotypes across all four donors exceeded non-shared ones in generation probability.

Sorted-subset replicate PCRs used about 200 ng of genomic DNA. This amount corresponded to approximately 30,000 T cell genomes. Here immunoSEQ multiplex PCR was the method, and the copy in TCRdb shows in-frame clones only, minus some. The sample consists of about 680,000 clones, roughly 94% of them appearing once. The specimen sequenced was naive CD8+ T cells sorted from blood. The TCR comes from a young man in good health.

CDR3 in amino acids: CASSLSGGTETQYF. CDR3 DNA sequence: TGTGCCAGCAGCCTAAGCGGGGGCACGGAGACCCAGTACTTC. The chain carries TRBV9 and TRBJ2-5; 8 positions agree with TRBD2. Germline V gene lookup returns CDR1 SGDLS and CDR2 YYNGEE. Trimming took 4 bases from V and 5 from J; bases not matched to a gene: 7. The CDR3 totals 14 residues.